Each of the 11 T cell receptor beta chains below was sequenced from the same sample in a study of blood T cell repertoires in COVID-19. TCRdb keeps only in-frame clones here, not all; method: immunoSEQ multiplex PCR. The top ten clones hold around an eighth of a sample with fewer than 250,000 clones, 70% to 80% of them seen once. Sequenced sample: peripheral blood. These TCRs come from a woman aged 45-60 years with acute or convalescent COVID-19.

The chain joins TRBV5-8 to TRBJ2-5; 7 positions agree with TRBD2. The CDR3 is 13 residues long. V was clipped by 10 bases and J by 2 bases; unmatched bases: 8. CDR1 SGHTS and CDR2 YDEGEE come from the germline V gene. CDR3 sequence reads: CAGGGTPQETQYF. CDR3 DNA sequence: TGTGCCGGGGGGGGTACCCCGCAAGAGACCCAGTACTTC. Complete variable domain (other parts from reference TRBV5-8 and TRBJ2-5): EAGVTQSPTHLIKTRGQQATLRCSPISGHTSVYWYQQALGLGLQFLLWYDEGEERNRGNFPPRFSGRQFPNYSSELNVNALELEDSALYLCAGGGTPQETQYFGPGTRLLVL.

CDR3 sequence: CASSQDIPSGEETQYF. The CDR3 DNA is TGTGCCAGCAGCCAAGATATACCTAGCGGTGAAGAGACCCAGTACTTC. V is TRBV3-1 (or the pseudogene TRBV3-2) and J is TRBJ2-5; TRBD2 matches at 7 bases. Germline CDR1 is LGHDT and CDR2 is YNNKEL (reference sequence). V was pared by 0 bases and J by 3 bases, with 7 bases of the junction left unmatched. CDR3 length: 16 residues.

This clone was counted only a few times. The J gene is TRBJ1-1, the V gene TRBV19, with D perhaps matching TRBD1 (6 bases). Germline CDR1 and CDR2: LNHDA and SQIVND (reference sequence). The CDR3 is made up of 15 amino acids. Deletions cut 4 bases from V and 9 bases from J, with 21 bases between. DNA for the CDR3: TGTGCCAGTAGTAGCCAAGGGGGACAAAATAGGCAAGCTTTCTTT. As protein: CASSSQGGQNRQAFF.

DNA for the CDR3: TGCGCCAGCAGCCAAGGACAGGGGGCTTTTGGCTACACCTTC. It yields the protein CASSQGQGAFGYTF. The chain couples TRBV5-1 to TRBJ1-2, with 11 nucleotides matching TRBD1. The V and J ends lost 4 bases and 7 bases, in that order; junction bases with no gene match: 6. Germline-derived CDR1 and CDR2 are SGHRS and YFSETQ. This CDR3 has 14 residues.

J is TRBJ1-4 and V is TRBV18; 7 bases agree with TRBD1. The CDR3 loop spans 16 amino acids. CDR1 is KGHSH, CDR2 LQKENI, per germline. V was pared by 2 bases and J by 4 bases, with 7 bases of the junction left unmatched. CDR3 region: CASSPLPGQFNEKLFF. In nucleotides, the CDR3 is TGTGCCAGCTCACCATTACCGGGACAGTTTAATGAAAAACTGTTTTTT. The entire variable domain, with the rest obtained from reference TRBV18 and TRBJ1-4, is as follows: NAGVMQNPRHLVRRRGQEARLRCSPMKGHSHVYWYRQLPEEGLKFMVYLQKENIIDESGMPKERFSAEFPKEGPSILRIQQVVRGDSAAYFCASSPLPGQFNEKLFFGSGTQLSVL.

V and J are TRBV6-5 and TRBJ2-7; 12 positions match TRBD2. CDR1 and CDR2 (germline): MNHEY, SVGAGI. The ends lost 4 bases at V and 3 bases at J; junction bases unmatched: 4. The CDR3 sequence is 15 residues long. The CDR3 DNA reads as TGTGCCAGCAGTTCTCGACTAGCGGGGGACTACGAGCAGTACTTC. Its translation is CASSSRLAGDYEQYF.

The rearrangement uses TRBV6-1 and TRBJ2-2, with TRBD1 identical over 9 bases. The V and J ends lost 4 bases and 3 bases, in that order; junction bases with no gene match: 15. This CDR3 contains 19 residues. Germline values: CDR1 MNHNS, CDR2 SASEGT. Written as DNA, the CDR3 is TGTGCCAGCAGTGGGGGGCCGGGGAGGACAGGGGCGGACACCGGGGAGCTGTTTTTT. Protein product: CASSGGPGRTGADTGELFF.

The J gene is TRBJ2-7, the V gene TRBV19; D ambiguous. CDR1 and CDR2 from the germline V gene are LNHDA and SQIVND (reference sequence). Trimming pared 7 bases from V and 3 bases from J, leaving 7 bases between. There are 11 residues in the CDR3. CDR3 bases: TGTGCCAGTACAGGCTTCTACGAGCAGTACTTC. Its translation: CASTGFYEQYF.

The V call is TRBV6-2 or TRBV6-3, the J call TRBJ1-1; 8 nucleotides line up with TRBD1. The CDR3 is made up of 18 amino acids. The J segment lost 0 bases and the V segment lost 6 bases, leaving 15 bases of the junction unmatched. CDR1 is MNHEY and CDR2 is SVGEGT in the germline V gene. This CDR3 reads CASSPRTGRPSVNTEAFF. As DNA, the CDR3 is TGTGCCAGCAGCCCCCGGACAGGGCGTCCCTCCGTGAACACTGAAGCTTTCTTT.

The rearrangement uses TRBV24-1 and TRBJ2-3, with 13 bases identical to TRBD2. J lost 1 base, V lost 0 bases, and 9 bases had no gene match. This CDR3 is 20 amino acids long. The germline CDR1 and CDR2 sequences are KGHDR and SFDVKD. The CDR3 DNA reads as TGTGCCACCAGTGATTTGAGACTAGCGGGGGGCGTCCGCGGCACAGATACGCAGTATTTT. Translating gives CATSDLRLAGGVRGTDTQYF.

The V gene is TRBV30, the J gene TRBJ2-6; D remains unclear. The CDR3 is made up of 17 amino acids. V was shortened by 3 bases and J by 0 bases, with 15 bases between the two germline ends. CDR1 and CDR2 from the germline V gene are GTSNPN and SVGIG (reference sequence). CDR3 residues: CAWSRVRRGSGANVLTF. The DNA of the CDR3 is TGTGCCTGGAGCAGAGTGAGGAGAGGCTCTGGGGCCAACGTCCTGACTTTC.